The 3 T cell receptor beta chains below come from one sample, sequenced in a study of regulatory T cells in long-lasting Graves disease. TCR beta libraries were built with iRepertoire HTBI primers and Arm-PCR of CDR3 regions. From the multiplex PCR reads, TCRdb called clonotypes with MiXCR, one entry per CDR3 protein. This table has around 450,000 distinct CDR3 sequences, under 25% appearing once. Time point: persistent/refractory GD, antithyroid drugs over 5 years with positive TRAb. Scientists built the TCR library using RNA that was extracted from PBMCs. The source material was peripheral blood mononuclear cells (PBMCs), sampled when the disease was refractory, from a patient treated with antithyroid drugs. These receptors all stem from a female donor with Graves disease.

On this clonotype: It may be a read error: a sequence one base away is much more abundant. The gene calls are TRBV6-5 and TRBJ2-5; D is possibly TRBD2 (6 bases). The CDR3 is 15 amino acids. Germline CDR1 MNHEY, CDR2 SVGAGI. CDR3 bases: TGTTCCAGCAGTTCTGCGGGGACCTCGGGAGAGACCCAGTACTTC. Protein: CSSSSAGTSGETQYF.

This clonotype was detected a few times. This chain connects TRBV7-3 to TRBJ2-3; D is uncertain. Germline CDR1 SGHTA, CDR2 FQGTGA. Deletions cut 0 bases from V and 5 bases from J, with 12 bases between. The CDR3 runs to 15 residues. CDR3: CASSLTGSARDTQYF. CDR3 nucleotides: TGTGCCAGCAGCTTAACGGGGTCAGCTAGAGATACGCAGTATTTT.

This clonotype has more than one count but fewer than ten. In DNA form, the CDR3 reads TGTGCCAGCAGACAGGGGCCGGGGAGCAATCAGCCCCAGCATTTT. It codes for CASRQGPGSNQPQHF. The chain recombines TRBV28 with TRBJ1-5; 7 nucleotides match TRBD1. The CDR3 is 15 amino acids. Germline V CDR1 and CDR2: MDHEN, SYDVKM. V shed 6 bases, J shed 1 base, and the junction held 6 bases outside the gene matches.